Each of the 21 T cell receptor beta chains below was sequenced from the same sample in a study of T-cell memory formation after mild COVID-19. One entry per CDR3 protein, called by TCRdb with MiXCR from the 5' RACE reads. Here the sample spans 250,000 to 300,000 distinct CDR3 sequences, about a sixth being singletons. Sequenced sample: PBMCs or a T cell subset sorted from them (not recorded which). These receptor sequences come from a young man who had mild COVID-19 (a few samples of this study predate the infection). Cell type and time point are not known.

This clonotype was recorded a few times. The J gene is TRBJ2-1, the V gene TRBV29-1; 7 bases are shared with TRBD1. This CDR3 region has 13 residues. CDR1 and CDR2 (germline): SQVTM, ANQGSEA. The V segment lost 1 base and the J segment 7 bases; nucleotides outside the gene matches: 4. The CDR3 bases are TGCAGCGTTGAAGTACCGGACAGGAATGAGCAGTTCTTC. The encoded protein is CSVEVPDRNEQFF.

This clonotype was seen ten or more times. The rearrangement joins TRBV7-6 to TRBJ1-1; TRBD1 might be the D (5 bases). CDR1 and CDR2 from the germline V gene are SGHVS and FNYEAQ. V was trimmed by 5 bases and J by 0 bases, leaving 10 bases between them. The CDR3 sequence is 14 residues long. This CDR3 reads CASSPQQVNTEAFF. The CDR3 nucleotides are TGTGCCAGCAGCCCCCAACAGGTGAACACTGAAGCTTTCTTT.

This clonotype has more than one count but fewer than ten. This chain uses TRBV7-9 with TRBJ1-1; D gene ambiguous. Trimming shortened V by 5 bases and J by 7 bases, and 20 bases separated the two germline ends. Germline lookup yields CDR1 SEHNR and CDR2 FQNEAQ (reference sequence). This CDR3 is built from 15 residues. Written as DNA, the CDR3 is TGTGCCAGCAGCCTCTGGCGGACGGAGAAGGGTGAAGCTTTCTTT. Its protein product is CASSLWRTEKGEAFF.

The CDR3 bases are TGTGCCACCAGGGGGAGCACCTACGAGCAGTACGTC. This sequence encodes CATRGSTYEQYV. The chain carries TRBV10-3 and TRBJ2-7; 7 nucleotides match TRBD1. The CDR3 is 12 amino acids. Germline trimming cut 10 bases from V and 2 bases from J; bases unmatched to any gene: 5. Germline V gene data show CDR1 as ENHRY and CDR2 as SYGVKD.

This clonotype appeared a few times. The rearrangement uses TRBV12-3 or TRBV12-4 and TRBJ1-4; 7 bases are shared with TRBD1. Trimming at V came to 6 bases and at J to 8 bases, leaving 12 bases not matched to a gene. The CDR3 length is 15 residues. Here the CDR3 reads CASSLTGASDEKLFF. The CDR3 coding sequence is TGTGCCAGCAGCCTTACAGGGGCGTCGGACGAAAAACTGTTTTTT.

V is TRBV19 and J is TRBJ2-3, with a possible D match to TRBD2 (5 bases). V was shortened by 8 bases and J by 6 bases, with 9 bases between the two germline ends. Germline-derived CDR1 and CDR2 are LNHDA and SQIVND (reference sequence). The CDR3 contains 11 residues. DNA for the CDR3: TGTGCCAGTCGGTCGGGGGATACGCAGTATTTT. It is translated as CASRSGDTQYF.

A few counts support this clonotype. The chain joins TRBV4-2 to TRBJ1-1, with a tentative D call TRBD1 (6 bases). Germline V lookup: CDR1 LGHNA, CDR2 YNFKEQ. The V end lost 5 bases, the J end lost 5 bases, and 15 bases lay between the germline ends. This CDR3 contains 14 residues. This chain's CDR3 is CASSAIPRGTEAFF. CDR3 DNA sequence: TGTGCCAGCAGCGCAATACCTAGGGGGACTGAAGCTTTCTTT.

At least ten counts were recorded for this clonotype. The chain uses TRBV20-1 and TRBJ2-1, with D maybe TRBD2 (7 bases). Germline V gene lookup returns CDR1 DFQATT and CDR2 SNEGSKA (reference sequence). This CDR3 is 14 amino acids long. V was pared by 4 bases and J by 3 bases, with 13 bases between. CDR3 amino acids: CSAMGGAVYNEQFF. The DNA of the CDR3 is TGCAGTGCTATGGGGGGGGCTGTCTACAATGAGCAGTTCTTC.

This clonotype was seen a few times. The J gene is TRBJ2-7, the V gene TRBV18; D unclear. V gave up 3 bases and J gave up 3 bases, with 12 bases separating them. Germline-derived CDR1 and CDR2 are KGHSH and LQKENI. This CDR3 contains 14 residues. The CDR3 DNA is TGTGCCAGCTCACCCTCCCAGGAAAACTACGAGCAGTACGTC. Amino acid sequence: CASSPSQENYEQYV.

This clonotype turned up a few times. The gene calls are TRBV29-1 and TRBJ2-5, with TRBD1 as a possible D gene (5 bases). CDR1 and CDR2 from the germline V gene are SQVTM and ANQGSEA. The CDR3 length is 14 residues. The V and J ends lost 7 bases and 2 bases respectively, with 17 bases between them. This chain's CDR3 is CSAEDRNRQETQYF. CDR3 sequence (DNA): TGCAGCGCCGAAGACAGAAACCGGCAAGAGACCCAGTACTTC.

This clonotype was seen many times. This rearrangement joins TRBV6-5 to TRBJ2-1, with unresolved D. Germline values: CDR1 MNHEY, CDR2 SVGAGI. Trimming stripped 8 bases from V and 1 base from J, with 12 bases between. This CDR3 spans 14 amino acids. CDR3: CASGSGLSYNEQFF. DNA of the CDR3: TGTGCCAGCGGGTCAGGCCTATCCTACAATGAGCAGTTCTTC.

This clonotype was picked up a small number of times. V is TRBV5-1 and J is TRBJ2-1; D ambiguous. In germline, CDR1 is SGHRS, CDR2 YFSETQ. The CDR3 runs to 14 residues. V dropped 4 bases and J dropped 2 bases, with 10 bases sitting between them. The CDR3 spells CASSLTLTYNEQFF. In DNA, the CDR3 is TGCGCCAGCAGCCTGACCCTCACCTACAATGAGCAGTTCTTC.

V usage is TRBV6-6 and J usage is TRBJ2-7, with 9 bases fitting TRBD1. After removal of 5 bases from V and 3 bases from J, the junction contained 8 bases not matched to a gene. The germline gives CDR1 MNHNY, CDR2 SVGAGI (reference sequence). This CDR3 spans 15 amino acids. Here the CDR3 reads CASSPRHRGLYEQYV. The CDR3 coding sequence is TGTGCCAGCAGTCCCCGCCACAGGGGGCTCTACGAGCAGTACGTC.

The chain has TRBV20-1 and TRBJ1-1; D not certain. Germline CDR1 DFQATT, CDR2 SNEGSKA (reference sequence). V lost 0 bases, J lost 6 bases, and 8 bases lay in between. CDR3 length: 12 amino acids. The CDR3 DNA is TGCAGTGCTAGAGAGGCTGGGTCTGAAGCTTTCTTT. Encoded protein: CSAREAGSEAFF.

This clonotype was picked up a small number of times. This chain uses TRBV4-2 with TRBJ2-7; D remains unclear. V lost 0 bases, J lost 6 bases, and 12 bases lay in between. The CDR3 spans 14 residues. Germline V gene data show CDR1 as LGHNA and CDR2 as YNFKEQ. CDR3: CASSQEAAYSEQYF. The DNA of the CDR3 is TGTGCCAGCAGCCAAGAAGCCGCCTACTCCGAGCAGTACTTC.

The chain has TRBV5-1 and TRBJ2-3; no clear D. V gave up 0 bases and J gave up 4 bases, with 9 bases separating them. From germline, CDR1 is SGHRS and CDR2 YFSETQ. This CDR3 is built from 14 residues. This CDR3 reads CASSLGGPPDTQYF. The CDR3 bases are TGCGCCAGCAGCTTGGGAGGCCCCCCAGATACGCAGTATTTT.

The chain links TRBV7-9 to TRBJ2-4; D perhaps matches TRBD1 (6 bases). Germline CDR1 and CDR2: SEHNR and FQNEAQ (reference sequence). This CDR3 has 18 amino acids. V dropped 4 bases and J dropped 1 base, with 20 bases sitting between them. CDR3 in amino acids: CASSSNPPGVGAKNIQYF. The DNA of the CDR3 is TGTGCCAGCAGCTCGAACCCACCAGGGGTTGGGGCCAAAAACATTCAGTACTTC.

The chain couples TRBV4-2 to TRBJ2-7; 11 bases are shared with TRBD2. Germline trimming cut 0 bases from V and 3 bases from J; bases unmatched to any gene: 7. Per the germline V gene, CDR1 is LGHNA and CDR2 is YNFKEQ. The CDR3 has 17 amino acids. The CDR3 sequence: CASSQEVGLAGFYEQYV. CDR3 sequence (DNA): TGTGCCAGCAGCCAAGAAGTAGGACTAGCGGGTTTCTACGAGCAGTACGTC.

The gene calls are TRBV21-1 and TRBJ1-6. TRBV21-1 is a listed pseudogene. This CDR3 is 19 amino acids long. CDR3 DNA sequence: TGTGCCAGCGGAGGTCGAGGGAGACTTCCAGCTCTGCATAATTCACCCCTCCACTTT. As protein: CASGGRGRLPALHNSPLHF.

The chain uses TRBV9 and TRBJ1-2, with D possibly TRBD1 on 5 matching bases. V lost 0 bases and J lost 8, with 20 bases in between. The CDR3 consists of 16 residues. Per the germline V gene, CDR1 is SGDLS and CDR2 is YYNGEE. The CDR3 here is CASSVASPTGSQGYTF. In DNA, the CDR3 is TGTGCCAGCAGCGTAGCGTCCCCCACAGGTTCTCAGGGCTACACCTTC.

This clonotype was detected only a few times. The chain links TRBV18 to TRBJ2-3; no reliable D call. Germline loops: CDR1 KGHSH, CDR2 LQKENI. The CDR3 consists of 12 residues. V lost 3 bases to trimming and J lost 2 bases, with 3 bases between them. Here the CDR3 reads CASSPATDTQYF. The CDR3 nucleotides read TGTGCCAGCTCACCCGCCACAGATACGCAGTATTTT.